The present TCR beta chain was sequenced within a study of shared clonotypes between healthy human individuals. As for the study in general: The plates for each donor numbered three CD4 naive, three CD4 memory, two CD8 naive and one CD8 memory.

Only one count was recorded for this clone. The target antigen is unknown. In germline, CDR1 is SNHLY, CDR2 FYNNEI. The length of the CDR3 is 15 residues. With 4 bases removed from V and 2 bases from J, the gap between germline ends came to 14 bases. Study-wide findings and caveats: It was only blood that was sampled, and tissue repertoires likely differ. Non-shared clonotypes had lower generation probabilities than clonotypes shared by all four sorted-subset donors. Of the naive CD4 clonotypes, roughly 5.5% were shared across a handful of donors.

The assay was immunoSEQ multiplex PCR, and TCRdb's table has in-frame clones only and misses some. Here the sample spans 2,500,000 or so clones, 92% being singletons. The J gene is TRBJ1-2, the V gene TRBV2, with a possible D match to TRBD1 (6 bases). Sequencing used naive CD4+ T cells from PBMCs. As to subset: CD45RA+ positively selected. The clonotype was recovered from a young man in good health. Some clones in this sample may be carry-over from other donors' samples. CDR3 sequence (DNA): TGTGCCAGCAGTGGTTCAGGGGTTAGAAACTATGGCTACACCTTC. Translating gives CASSGSGVRNYGYTF.